The clone carrying this TCR beta chain has ten or more counts. The CDR3 totals 15 residues. The germline CDR1 and CDR2 sequences are SGHKS and YYEKEE (reference sequence). V dropped 0 bases and J dropped 15 bases, with 22 bases sitting between them. This entry is derived from a study of T-cell reconstitution after alpha-beta-depleted transplantation in children. Preparation of the TCRbeta library involved a method that used unique molecular identifiers. Via MiXCR, TCRdb re-called the PCR reads, giving one row per CDR3 protein. The data contain some 530,000 distinct CDR3 sequences, around 13% of them seen just once; the ten biggest clones take up around 6%.

This receptor was obtained from a human donor who donated a stem cell graft to a child with combined immunodeficiency. This chain connects TRBV5-5 to TRBJ2-1; D is unresolved. The sample consisted of PBMCs from the stem cell graft donor, taken from the stem cell graft. The CDR3 DNA sequence: TGTGCCAGCAGCTTGGCCGCAGTTGAGTCGAAGTCACTGTTCTTC. Encoded protein: CASSLAAVESKSLFF.